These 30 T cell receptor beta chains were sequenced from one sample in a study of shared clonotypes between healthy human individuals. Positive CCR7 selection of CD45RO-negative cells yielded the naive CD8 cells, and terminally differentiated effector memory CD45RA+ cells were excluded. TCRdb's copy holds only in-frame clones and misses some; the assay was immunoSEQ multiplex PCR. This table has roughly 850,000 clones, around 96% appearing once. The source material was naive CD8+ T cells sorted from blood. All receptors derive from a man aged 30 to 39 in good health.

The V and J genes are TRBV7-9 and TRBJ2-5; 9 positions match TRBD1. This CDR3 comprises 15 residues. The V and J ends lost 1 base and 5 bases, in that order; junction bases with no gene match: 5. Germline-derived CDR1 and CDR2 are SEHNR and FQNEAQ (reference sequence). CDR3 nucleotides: TGTGCCAGCAGCTTAGGGACGACAGGGGGGGAGACCCAGTACTTC. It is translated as CASSLGTTGGETQYF.

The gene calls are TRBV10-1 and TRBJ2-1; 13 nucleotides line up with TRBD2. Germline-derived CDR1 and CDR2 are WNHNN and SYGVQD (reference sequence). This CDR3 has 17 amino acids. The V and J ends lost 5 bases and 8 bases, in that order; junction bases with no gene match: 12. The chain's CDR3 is CASSLGLAGVTRDEQFF. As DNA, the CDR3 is TGCGCCAGCAGTCTAGGACTAGCGGGAGTTACCCGGGATGAGCAGTTCTTC.

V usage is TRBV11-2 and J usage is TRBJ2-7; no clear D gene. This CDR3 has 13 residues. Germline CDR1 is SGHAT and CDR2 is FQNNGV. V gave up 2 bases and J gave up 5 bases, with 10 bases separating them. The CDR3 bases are TGTGCCAGCAGCTTAATCTATGTCCACGAGCAGTACTTC. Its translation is CASSLIYVHEQYF.

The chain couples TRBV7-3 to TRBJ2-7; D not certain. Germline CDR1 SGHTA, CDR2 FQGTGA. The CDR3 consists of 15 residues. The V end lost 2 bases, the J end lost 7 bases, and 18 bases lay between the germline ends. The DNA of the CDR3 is TGTGCCAGCAGCTTAGGAGAAACGGGCAAAGAGGAGCAGTACTTC. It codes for CASSLGETGKEEQYF.

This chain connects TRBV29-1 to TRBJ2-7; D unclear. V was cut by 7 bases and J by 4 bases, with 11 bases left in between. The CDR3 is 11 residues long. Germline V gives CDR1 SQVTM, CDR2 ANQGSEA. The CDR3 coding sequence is TGCAGCGCTTTAAAGGGTTACGAGCAGTACTTC. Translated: CSALKGYEQYF.

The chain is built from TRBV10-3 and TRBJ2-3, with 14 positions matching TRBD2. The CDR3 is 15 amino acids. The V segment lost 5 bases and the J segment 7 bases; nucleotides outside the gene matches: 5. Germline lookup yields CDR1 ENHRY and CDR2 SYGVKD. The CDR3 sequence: CAISLGLAGEHTQYF. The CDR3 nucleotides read TGTGCCATCAGTTTGGGACTAGCGGGAGAGCATACGCAGTATTTT.

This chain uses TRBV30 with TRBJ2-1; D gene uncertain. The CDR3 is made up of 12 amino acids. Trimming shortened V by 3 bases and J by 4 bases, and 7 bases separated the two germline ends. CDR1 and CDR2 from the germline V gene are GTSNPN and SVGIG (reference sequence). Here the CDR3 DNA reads TGTGCCTGGAGGAGACGGTACAATGAGCAGTTCTTC. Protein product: CAWRRRYNEQFF.

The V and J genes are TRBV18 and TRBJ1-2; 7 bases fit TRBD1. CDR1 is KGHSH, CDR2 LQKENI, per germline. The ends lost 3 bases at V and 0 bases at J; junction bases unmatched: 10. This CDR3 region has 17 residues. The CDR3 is CASSPLDRATPNYGYTF. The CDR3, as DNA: TGTGCCAGCTCACCCCTCGACAGGGCGACCCCTAACTATGGCTACACCTTC.

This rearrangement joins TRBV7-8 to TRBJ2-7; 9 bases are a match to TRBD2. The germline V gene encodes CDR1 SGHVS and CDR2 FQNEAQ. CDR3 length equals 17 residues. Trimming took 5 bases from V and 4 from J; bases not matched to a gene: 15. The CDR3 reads CASSLDRSGSGSYEQYF. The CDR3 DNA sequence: TGTGCCAGCAGCCTAGATCGTAGCGGGAGTGGTTCGTACGAGCAGTACTTC.

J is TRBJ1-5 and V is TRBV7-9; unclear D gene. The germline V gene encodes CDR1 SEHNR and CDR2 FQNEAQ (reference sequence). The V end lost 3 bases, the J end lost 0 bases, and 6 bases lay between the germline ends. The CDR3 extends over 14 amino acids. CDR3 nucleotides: TGTGCCAGCAGCTTTCAGACTAGCAATCAGCCCCAGCATTTT. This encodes CASSFQTSNQPQHF.

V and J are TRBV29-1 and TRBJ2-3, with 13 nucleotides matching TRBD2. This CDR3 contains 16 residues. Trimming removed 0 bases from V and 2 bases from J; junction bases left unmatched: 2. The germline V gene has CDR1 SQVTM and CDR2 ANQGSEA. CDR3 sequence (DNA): TGCAGCGTTGAAGATGGACTAGCGGGAGACACAGATACGCAGTATTTT. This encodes CSVEDGLAGDTDTQYF.

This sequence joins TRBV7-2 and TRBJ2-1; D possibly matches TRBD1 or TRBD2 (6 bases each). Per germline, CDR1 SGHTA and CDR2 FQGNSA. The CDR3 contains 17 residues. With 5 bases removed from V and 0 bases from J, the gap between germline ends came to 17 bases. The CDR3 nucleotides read TGTGCCAGCAGCCCTAGGGAAGGGGGGCCCTCCTACAATGAGCAGTTCTTC. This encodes CASSPREGGPSYNEQFF.

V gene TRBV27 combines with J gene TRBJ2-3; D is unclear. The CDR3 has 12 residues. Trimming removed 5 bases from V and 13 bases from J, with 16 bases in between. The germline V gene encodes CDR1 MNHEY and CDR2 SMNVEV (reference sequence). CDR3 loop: CASSKPGLEEYF. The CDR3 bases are TGTGCCAGCAGTAAGCCAGGCCTAGAGGAGTATTTT.

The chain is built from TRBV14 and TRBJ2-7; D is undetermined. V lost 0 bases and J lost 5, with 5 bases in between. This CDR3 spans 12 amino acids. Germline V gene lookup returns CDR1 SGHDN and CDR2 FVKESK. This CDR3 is CASSQEIHEQYF. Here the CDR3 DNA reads TGTGCCAGCAGCCAAGAAATCCACGAGCAGTACTTC.

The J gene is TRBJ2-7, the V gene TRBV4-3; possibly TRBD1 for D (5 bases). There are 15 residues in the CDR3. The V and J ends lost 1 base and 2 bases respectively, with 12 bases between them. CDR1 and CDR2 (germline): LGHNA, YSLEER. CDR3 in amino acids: CASSQGYRSAYEQYF. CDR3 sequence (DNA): TGCGCCAGCAGCCAAGGGTACAGGAGCGCCTACGAGCAGTACTTC.

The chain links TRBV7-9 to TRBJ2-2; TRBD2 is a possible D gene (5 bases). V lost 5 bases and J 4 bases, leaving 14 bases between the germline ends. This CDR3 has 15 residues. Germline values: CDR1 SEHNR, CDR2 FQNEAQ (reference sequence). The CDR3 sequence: CASSSPPAGTGELFF. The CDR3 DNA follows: TGTGCCAGCAGCAGCCCTCCGGCGGGCACCGGGGAGCTGTTTTTT.

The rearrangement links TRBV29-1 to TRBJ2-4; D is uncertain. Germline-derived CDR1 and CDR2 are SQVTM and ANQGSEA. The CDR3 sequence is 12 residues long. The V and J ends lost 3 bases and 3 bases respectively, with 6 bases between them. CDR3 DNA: TGCAGCGTTGAGGATCTCAAAAACATTCAGTACTTC. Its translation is CSVEDLKNIQYF.

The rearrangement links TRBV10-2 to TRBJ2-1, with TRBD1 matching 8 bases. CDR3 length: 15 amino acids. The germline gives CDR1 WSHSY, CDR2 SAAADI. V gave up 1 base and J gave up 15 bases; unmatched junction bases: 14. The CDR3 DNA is TGCGCCAGCAGTGAGTATCAGGGGGCGAAGGTCGACCCGTTCTTC. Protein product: CASSEYQGAKVDPFF.

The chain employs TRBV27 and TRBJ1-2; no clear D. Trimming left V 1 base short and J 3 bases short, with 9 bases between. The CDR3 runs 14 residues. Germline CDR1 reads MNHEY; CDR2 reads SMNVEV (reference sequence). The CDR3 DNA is TGTGCCAGCAGTTTATTCGTCGGGGACTATGGCTACACCTTC. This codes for CASSLFVGDYGYTF.

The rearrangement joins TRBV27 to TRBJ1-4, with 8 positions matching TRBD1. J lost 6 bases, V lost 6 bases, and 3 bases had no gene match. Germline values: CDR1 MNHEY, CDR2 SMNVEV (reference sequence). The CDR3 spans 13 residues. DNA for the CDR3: TGTGCCAGCAGGACGGACAGGGATGAAAAACTGTTTTTT. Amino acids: CASRTDRDEKLFF.

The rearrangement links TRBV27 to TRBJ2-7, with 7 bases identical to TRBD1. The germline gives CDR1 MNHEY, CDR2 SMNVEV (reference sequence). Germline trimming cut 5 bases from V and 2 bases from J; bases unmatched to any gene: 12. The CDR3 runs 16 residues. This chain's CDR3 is CASSTAGQDSPYEQYF. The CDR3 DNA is TGTGCCAGCAGTACGGCTGGACAGGATAGCCCCTACGAGCAGTACTTC.

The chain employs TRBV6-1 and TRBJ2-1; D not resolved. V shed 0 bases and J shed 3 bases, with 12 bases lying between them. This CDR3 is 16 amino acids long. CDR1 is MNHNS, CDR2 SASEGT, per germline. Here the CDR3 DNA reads TGTGCCAGCAGTGAAGCACTACTAATTGACTACAATGAGCAGTTCTTC. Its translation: CASSEALLIDYNEQFF.

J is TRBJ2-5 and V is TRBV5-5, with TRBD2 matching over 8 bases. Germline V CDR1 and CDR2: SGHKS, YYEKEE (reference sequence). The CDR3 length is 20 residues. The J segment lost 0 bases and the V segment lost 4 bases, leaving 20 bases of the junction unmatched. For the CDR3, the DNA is TGTGCCAGCAGCAACTGGGGCCTAGCGGGTTCCTCCGACTACCAAGAGACCCAGTACTTC. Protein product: CASSNWGLAGSSDYQETQYF.

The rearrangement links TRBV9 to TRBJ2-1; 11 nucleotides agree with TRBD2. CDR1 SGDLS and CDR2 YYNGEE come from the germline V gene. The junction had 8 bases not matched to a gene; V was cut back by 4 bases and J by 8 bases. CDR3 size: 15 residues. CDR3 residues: CASSFGTSGGDEQFF. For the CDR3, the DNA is TGTGCCAGCAGCTTTGGGACTAGCGGAGGGGATGAGCAGTTCTTC. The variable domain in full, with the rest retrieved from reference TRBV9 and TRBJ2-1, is DSGVTQTPKHLITATGQRVTLRCSPRSGDLSVYWYQQSLDQGLQFLIQYYNGEERAKGNILERFSAQQFPDLHSELNLSSLELGDSALYFCASSFGTSGGDEQFFGPGTRLTVL.

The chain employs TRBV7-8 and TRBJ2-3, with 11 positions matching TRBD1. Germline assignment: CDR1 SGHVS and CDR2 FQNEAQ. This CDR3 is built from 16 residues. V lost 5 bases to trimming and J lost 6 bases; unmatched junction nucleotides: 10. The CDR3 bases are TGTGCCAGCAGCAACGGAGGGGGACAGGGGGAGGATACGCAGTATTTT. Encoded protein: CASSNGGGQGEDTQYF.

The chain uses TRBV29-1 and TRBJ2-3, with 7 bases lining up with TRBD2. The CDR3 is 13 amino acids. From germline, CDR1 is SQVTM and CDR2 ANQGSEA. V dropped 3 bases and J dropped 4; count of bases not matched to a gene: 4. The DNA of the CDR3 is TGCAGCGTTGAGCGGGAGTGGGCAGATACGCAGTATTTT. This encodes CSVEREWADTQYF.

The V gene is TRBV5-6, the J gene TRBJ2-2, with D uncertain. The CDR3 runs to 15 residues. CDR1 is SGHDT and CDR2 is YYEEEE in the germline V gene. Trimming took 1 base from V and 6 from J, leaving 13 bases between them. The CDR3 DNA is TGTGCCAGCAGCTTGAGGTCAGGCAGAGCCGGGGAGCTGTTTTTT. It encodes CASSLRSGRAGELFF.

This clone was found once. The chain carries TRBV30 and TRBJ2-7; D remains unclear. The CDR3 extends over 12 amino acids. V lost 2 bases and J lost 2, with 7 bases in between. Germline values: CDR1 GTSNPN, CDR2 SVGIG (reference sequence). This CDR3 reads CAWSTRPYEQYF. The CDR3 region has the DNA TGTGCCTGGAGTACTCGACCCTACGAGCAGTACTTC.

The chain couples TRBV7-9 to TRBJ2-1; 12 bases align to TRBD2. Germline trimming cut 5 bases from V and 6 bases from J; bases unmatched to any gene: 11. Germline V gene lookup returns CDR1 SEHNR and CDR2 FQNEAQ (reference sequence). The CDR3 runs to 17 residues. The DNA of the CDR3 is TGTGCCAGCAGCCCGAGCCAGACTAGCGGGAGTTTCAATGAGCAGTTCTTC. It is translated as CASSPSQTSGSFNEQFF.

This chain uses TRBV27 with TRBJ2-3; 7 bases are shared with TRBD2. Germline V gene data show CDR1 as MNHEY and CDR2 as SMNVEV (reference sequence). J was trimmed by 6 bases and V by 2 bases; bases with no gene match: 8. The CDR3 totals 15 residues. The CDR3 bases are TGTGCCAGCAGTTTAATGGGCGGGAGAGCCGATACGCAGTATTTT. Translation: CASSLMGGRADTQYF.